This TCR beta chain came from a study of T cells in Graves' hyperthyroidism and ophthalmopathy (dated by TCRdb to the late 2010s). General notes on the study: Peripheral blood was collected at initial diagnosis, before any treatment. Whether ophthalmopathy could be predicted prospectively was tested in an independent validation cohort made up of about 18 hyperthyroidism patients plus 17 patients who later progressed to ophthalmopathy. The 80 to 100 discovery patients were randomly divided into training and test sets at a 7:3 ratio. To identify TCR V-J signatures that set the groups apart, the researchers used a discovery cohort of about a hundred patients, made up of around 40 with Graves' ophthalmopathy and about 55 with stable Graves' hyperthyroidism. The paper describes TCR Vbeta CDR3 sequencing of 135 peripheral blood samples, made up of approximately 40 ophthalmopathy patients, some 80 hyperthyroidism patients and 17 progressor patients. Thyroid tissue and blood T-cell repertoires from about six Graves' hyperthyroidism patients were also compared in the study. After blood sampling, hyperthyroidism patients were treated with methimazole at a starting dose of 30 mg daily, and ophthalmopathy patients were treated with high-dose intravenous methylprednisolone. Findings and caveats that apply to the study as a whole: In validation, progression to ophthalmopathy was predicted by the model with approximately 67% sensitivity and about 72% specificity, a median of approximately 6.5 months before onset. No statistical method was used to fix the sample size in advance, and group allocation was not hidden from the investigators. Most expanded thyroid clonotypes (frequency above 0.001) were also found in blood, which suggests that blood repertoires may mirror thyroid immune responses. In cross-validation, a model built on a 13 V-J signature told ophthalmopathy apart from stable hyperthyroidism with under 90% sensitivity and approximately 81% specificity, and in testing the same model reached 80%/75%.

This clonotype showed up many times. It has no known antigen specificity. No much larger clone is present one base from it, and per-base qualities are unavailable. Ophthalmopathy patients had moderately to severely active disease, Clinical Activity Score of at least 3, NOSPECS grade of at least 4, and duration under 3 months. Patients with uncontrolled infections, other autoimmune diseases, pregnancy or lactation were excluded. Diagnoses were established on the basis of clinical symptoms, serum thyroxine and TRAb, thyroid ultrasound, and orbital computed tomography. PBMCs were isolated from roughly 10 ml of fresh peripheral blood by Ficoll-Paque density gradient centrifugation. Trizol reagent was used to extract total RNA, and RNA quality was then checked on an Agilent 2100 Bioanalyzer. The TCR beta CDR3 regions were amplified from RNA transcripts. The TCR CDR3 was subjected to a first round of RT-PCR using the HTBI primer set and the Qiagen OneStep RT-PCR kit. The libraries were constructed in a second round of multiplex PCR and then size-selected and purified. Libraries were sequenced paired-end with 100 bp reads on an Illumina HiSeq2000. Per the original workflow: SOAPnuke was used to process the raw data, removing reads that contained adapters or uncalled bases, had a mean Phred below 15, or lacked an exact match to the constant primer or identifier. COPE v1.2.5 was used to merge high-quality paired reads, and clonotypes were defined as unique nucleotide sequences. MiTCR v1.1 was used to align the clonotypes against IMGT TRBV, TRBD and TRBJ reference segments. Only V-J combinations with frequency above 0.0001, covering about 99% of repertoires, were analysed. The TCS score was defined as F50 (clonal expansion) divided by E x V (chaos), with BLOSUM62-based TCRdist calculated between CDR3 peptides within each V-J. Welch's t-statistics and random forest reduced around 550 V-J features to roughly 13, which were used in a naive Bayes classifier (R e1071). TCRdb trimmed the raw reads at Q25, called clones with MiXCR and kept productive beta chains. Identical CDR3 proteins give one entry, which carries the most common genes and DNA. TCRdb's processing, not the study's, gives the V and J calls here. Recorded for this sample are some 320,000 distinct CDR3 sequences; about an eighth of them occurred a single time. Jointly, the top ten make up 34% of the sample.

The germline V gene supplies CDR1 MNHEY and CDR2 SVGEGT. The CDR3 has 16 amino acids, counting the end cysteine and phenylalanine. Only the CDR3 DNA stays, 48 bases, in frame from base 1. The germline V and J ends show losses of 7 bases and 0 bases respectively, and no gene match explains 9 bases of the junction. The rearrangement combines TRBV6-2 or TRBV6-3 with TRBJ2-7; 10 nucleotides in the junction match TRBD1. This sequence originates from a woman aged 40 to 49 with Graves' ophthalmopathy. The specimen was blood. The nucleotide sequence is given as TGTGCCAGCACCAAAGACAGGACAGGGGGCTCCTACGAGCAGTACTTC. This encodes CASTKDRTGGSYEQYF.